Below are 21 T cell receptor beta chains sequenced from a single sample in a study of T-cell memory formation after mild COVID-19. TCRdb passed the 5' RACE reads through MiXCR, listing each CDR3 protein once. This sample has hundreds of thousands of distinct CDR3 sequences, with 25% to 30% found just once. Input material: PBMCs or a T cell subset sorted from them (not recorded which). These receptors all come from an adult woman who had mild COVID-19 (a few samples of this study predate the infection). Cell type and time point are not known.

The chain uses TRBV7-2 and TRBJ2-1; 10 bases fit TRBD2. CDR1 is SGHTA, CDR2 FQGNSA, per germline. The CDR3 length is 15 residues. The ends lost 3 bases at V and 6 bases at J; junction bases unmatched: 5. The CDR3 coding sequence is TGTGCCAGCAGCTTGGTTAGCGGGGGGCCCAATGAGCAGTTCTTC. Amino acids: CASSLVSGGPNEQFF.

The rearrangement links TRBV20-1 to TRBJ2-7; D call uncertain. V lost 3 bases to trimming and J lost 1 base, with 4 bases between them. In germline, CDR1 is DFQATT, CDR2 SNEGSKA (reference sequence). The CDR3 is 11 residues long. For the CDR3, the DNA is TGCAGTGCTAGCCGTTCCTACGAGCAGTACTTC. Encoded protein: CSASRSYEQYF.

This clonotype was observed a few times. The chain employs TRBV7-2 and TRBJ2-5, with 11 bases matching TRBD2. CDR1 is SGHTA, CDR2 FQGNSA, per germline. CDR3 length equals 16 residues. The V and J ends lost 5 bases and 2 bases, in that order; junction bases with no gene match: 7. CDR3 in DNA: TGTGCCAGCAGCCCTCCGGGACTAGCGGCTCAAGAGACCCAGTACTTC. This codes for CASSPPGLAAQETQYF.

The J gene is TRBJ2-7, the V gene TRBV9, with TRBD1 identical over 9 bases. The trim removed 0 bases at V and 6 bases at J, leaving 4 bases unmatched. The CDR3 contains 14 residues. Germline V gives CDR1 SGDLS, CDR2 YYNGEE. The CDR3 DNA reads as TGTGCCAGCAGCGTAGGAACAGGGGGCTTCGAGCAGTACTTC. It translates to CASSVGTGGFEQYF. The variable domain in full, with the rest retrieved from reference TRBV9 and TRBJ2-7, is DSGVTQTPKHLITATGQRVTLRCSPRSGDLSVYWYQQSLDQGLQFLIQYYNGEERAKGNILERFSAQQFPDLHSELNLSSLELGDSALYFCASSVGTGGFEQYFGPGTRLTVT.

The gene calls are TRBV20-1 and TRBJ1-5, with TRBD1 matching 9 bases. The CDR3 covers 14 residues. CDR1 and CDR2 (germline): DFQATT, SNEGSKA (reference sequence). Trimming cost V 7 bases and J 2 bases; bases outside gene matches: 6. The CDR3 region has the DNA TGCAGTGTACAGGGGGCGCTGGGCAATCAGCCCCAGCATTTT. It codes for CSVQGALGNQPQHF.

The V call is TRBV11-2, the J call TRBJ2-7, with TRBD1 matching 9 bases. CDR1 and CDR2 from the germline V gene are SGHAT and FQNNGV. Germline trimming cut 5 bases from V and 1 base from J; bases unmatched to any gene: 9. The CDR3 consists of 16 residues. The CDR3 protein is CASSRRDRAPSYEQYF. CDR3 DNA sequence: TGTGCCAGCAGCCGGCGGGACAGGGCTCCATCCTACGAGCAGTACTTC. The variable domain in full, with the rest retrieved from reference TRBV11-2 and TRBJ2-7, is EAGVAQSPRYKIIEKRQSVAFWCNPISGHATLYWYQQILGQGPKLLIQFQNNGVVDDSQLPKDRFSAERLKGVDSTLKIQPAKLEDSAVYLCASSRRDRAPSYEQYFGPGTRLTVT.

This clonotype showed up just a few times. In DNA form, the CDR3 reads TGTGCCAGCAGTTACTCCTCTAGCGGGGGGAGATACAATGAGCAGTTCTTC. Its translation is CASSYSSSGGRYNEQFF. V usage is TRBV6-2 or TRBV6-3 and J usage is TRBJ2-1; 11 bases line up with TRBD2. The CDR3 has 17 amino acids. From germline, CDR1 is MNHEY and CDR2 SVGEGT. V lost 0 bases and J lost 4; bases outside the gene matches: 5.

This chain connects TRBV27 to TRBJ2-1; TRBD2 aligns across 9 bases. The CDR3 has 16 amino acids. The germline V gene encodes CDR1 MNHEY and CDR2 SMNVEV (reference sequence). V lost 3 bases and J lost 6; bases outside the gene matches: 9. In nucleotides, the CDR3 is TGTGCCAGCAGTTTCCCAATGACTAGCGGCCTCAATGAGCAGTTCTTC. Its translation: CASSFPMTSGLNEQFF.

The gene calls are TRBV5-1 and TRBJ2-3; a possible D gene is TRBD2 (5 bases). With 0 bases removed from V and 6 bases from J, the gap between germline ends came to 17 bases. CDR1 is SGHRS, CDR2 YFSETQ, per germline. The CDR3 contains 16 residues. Here the CDR3 DNA reads TGCGCCAGCAGCTTGGATTGGACGGAGGTCGGCGATACGCAGTATTTT. It yields the protein CASSLDWTEVGDTQYF.

Concerning this clonotype: This likely comes from a read error, as the CDR3 has no conserved phenylalanine or tryptophan at its end. This chain uses TRBV12-3 or TRBV12-4 with TRBJ2-5; 13 bases agree with TRBD2. Trimming cost V 5 bases and J 5 bases; bases outside gene matches: 5. This CDR3 has 15 residues. The CDR3 reads CASSTSGGADETQYL. The CDR3 DNA sequence: TGTGCCAGCAGTACTAGCGGGGGGGCCGATGAGACCCAGTACTTA.

This clonotype has only a few counts. The chain joins TRBV10-3 to TRBJ2-7; possible D gene TRBD1, 6 bases. V was trimmed by 3 bases and J by 3 bases, leaving 12 bases between them. The CDR3 is 14 residues long. CDR1 and CDR2 (germline): ENHRY, SYGVKD. The CDR3 coding sequence is TGTGCCATCAGTGAATTTCAGGGGAACTACGAGCAGTACTTC. Protein: CAISEFQGNYEQYF.

The V gene is TRBV13, the J gene TRBJ1-6; 8 bases are shared with TRBD1. This CDR3 spans 15 amino acids. Looked up from germline, CDR1 is PRHDT and CDR2 is FYEKMQ (reference sequence). Losses at the gene ends were 4 bases for V and 7 bases for J; bases not matched to a gene: 6. Here the CDR3 DNA reads TGTGCCAGCAGCTCCAGACAGGGGCGGAATTCACCCCTCCACTTT. Its translation: CASSSRQGRNSPLHF.

This clonotype was picked up a small number of times. This chain links TRBV12-3 or TRBV12-4 with TRBJ1-2; no clear D gene. Trimming pared 3 bases from V and 5 bases from J, leaving 10 bases between. This CDR3 spans 13 amino acids. The CDR3 DNA reads as TGTGCCAGCAGTTTCTCGCAGGTTTATGGCTACACCTTC. This sequence encodes CASSFSQVYGYTF.

The sample holds a few counts of this clonotype. This chain connects TRBV6-4 to TRBJ2-1; TRBD2 matches at 12 bases. The germline V gene has CDR1 MRHNA and CDR2 SNTAGT. V gave up 3 bases and J gave up 8 bases; unmatched junction bases: 5. The CDR3 length is 15 residues. The CDR3 DNA reads as TGTGCCAGCAGTGAGACTAGCGGGAGAAAGTATGAGCAGTTCTTC. It codes for CASSETSGRKYEQFF.

The genes are TRBV15 and TRBJ2-7; 8 nucleotides match TRBD2. Trimming removed 1 base from V and 1 base from J; junction bases left unmatched: 3. The CDR3 length is 15 residues. The V gene's germline CDR1 is LNHNV and CDR2 YYDKDF (reference sequence). The CDR3 DNA is TGTGCCACCAGCAGAGCCGGGGGGGGATCCTACGAGCAGTACTTC. It codes for CATSRAGGGSYEQYF.

This clonotype came up a few times. The V gene is TRBV7-8, the J gene TRBJ2-1, with 7 bases lining up with TRBD1. From germline, CDR1 is SGHVS and CDR2 FQNEAQ. V lost 5 bases, J lost 4 bases, and 8 bases stayed unmatched. The CDR3 has 15 residues. CDR3 coding DNA: TGTGCCAGCAGCGACCGGGACAGACAATACAATGAGCAGTTCTTC. It encodes CASSDRDRQYNEQFF.

This rearrangement joins TRBV20-1 to TRBJ2-1; 8 nucleotides align to TRBD2. The CDR3 totals 12 residues. Germline CDR1 reads DFQATT; CDR2 reads SNEGSKA (reference sequence). Germline trimming cut 7 bases from V and 6 bases from J; bases unmatched to any gene: 5. The CDR3 loop is CSVGRAGNEQFF. CDR3 bases: TGCAGTGTCGGGAGGGCCGGCAATGAGCAGTTCTTC.

This clonotype has just a few counts. The chain employs TRBV20-1 and TRBJ2-1; 7 bases line up with TRBD2. V dropped 6 bases and J dropped 4; count of bases not matched to a gene: 9. This CDR3 has 14 residues. Per the germline V gene, CDR1 is DFQATT and CDR2 is SNEGSKA (reference sequence). In DNA form, the CDR3 reads TGCAGTGCCCTACTAGCGTATTGGTACAATGAGCAGTTCTTC. It is translated as CSALLAYWYNEQFF.

The chain links TRBV15 to TRBJ2-2, with a possible D match to TRBD2 (6 bases). The germline V and J ends were trimmed by 8 bases and 1 base, with 11 bases remaining between them. The CDR3 runs 14 residues. Per germline, CDR1 LNHNV and CDR2 YYDKDF (reference sequence). The CDR3 here is CATSPGRNTGELFF. CDR3 nucleotides: TGTGCCACCTCTCCCGGGAGGAACACCGGGGAGCTGTTTTTT.

The V call is TRBV7-9, the J call TRBJ2-7; TRBD1 or TRBD2 may be the D gene (7 bases each). Trimming pared 5 bases from V and 5 bases from J, leaving 16 bases between. Germline assignment: CDR1 SEHNR and CDR2 FQNEAQ (reference sequence). This CDR3 has 14 residues. The CDR3 region is CASSVDRAGDEQYF. Here the CDR3 DNA reads TGTGCCAGCAGCGTAGACAGGGCGGGAGACGAGCAGTACTTC.

This chain uses TRBV20-1 with TRBJ2-2, with 10 bases lining up with TRBD2. CDR3 length equals 15 residues. J was trimmed by 6 bases and V by 3 bases; bases with no gene match: 7. Germline V gives CDR1 DFQATT, CDR2 SNEGSKA (reference sequence). DNA for the CDR3: TGCAGTGCTAGGTCCGGGACTAGCGACGCCGGGGAGCTGTTTTTT. Amino acids: CSARSGTSDAGELFF.